This TCR beta chain was identified during a study of chemoradiotherapy in HPV16-positive cancers. Whole-study context: Candidate HPV-specific clones and shared TCR motifs came from two HPV16-positive patients.

Produced via immunoSEQ multiplex PCR; TCRdb's table is partial and in-frame only. This sample has roughly 990 clones, with approximately 90% found just once. The CDR3 spans 16 residues. From germline, CDR1 is KGHSH and CDR2 LQKENI. Trimming removed 3 bases at V and 6 bases at J, with 20 bases between. The study, taken as a whole, reports: During treatment, candidate HPV-specific clones and E7-related motifs expanded in tumor. HPV-responsive T-cell expansion during chemoradiotherapy was linked to improved recurrence-free survival in HPV16-positive patients.

As to this clone: What it binds is not known.

The chain is built from TRBV18 and TRBJ1-2; D is uncertain. The sequence was collected from a human donor with HPV-associated anogenital cancer. The source was tumor tissue, collected from a patient who underwent chemoradiotherapy. Written as DNA, the CDR3 is TGTGCCAGCTCACCGGGAGGCGCAGGCTCGATCAATGGCTACACCTTC. Amino acids: CASSPGGAGSINGYTF.